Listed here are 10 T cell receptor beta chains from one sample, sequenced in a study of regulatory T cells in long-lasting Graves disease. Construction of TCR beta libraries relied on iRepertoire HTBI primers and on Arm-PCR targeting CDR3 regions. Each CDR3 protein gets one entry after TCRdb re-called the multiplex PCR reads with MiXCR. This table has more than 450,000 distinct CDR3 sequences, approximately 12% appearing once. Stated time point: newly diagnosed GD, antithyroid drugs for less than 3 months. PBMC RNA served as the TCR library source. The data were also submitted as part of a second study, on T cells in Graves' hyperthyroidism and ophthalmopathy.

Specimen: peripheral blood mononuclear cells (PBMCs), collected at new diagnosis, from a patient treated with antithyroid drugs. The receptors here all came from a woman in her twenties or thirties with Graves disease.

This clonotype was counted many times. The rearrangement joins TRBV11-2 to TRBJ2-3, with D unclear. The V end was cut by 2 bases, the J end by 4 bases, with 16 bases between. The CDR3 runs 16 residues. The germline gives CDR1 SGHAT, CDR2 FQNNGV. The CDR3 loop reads CASSLILRQAADTQYF. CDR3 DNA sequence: TGTGCCAGCAGCTTAATTCTGCGGCAGGCAGCAGATACGCAGTATTTT.

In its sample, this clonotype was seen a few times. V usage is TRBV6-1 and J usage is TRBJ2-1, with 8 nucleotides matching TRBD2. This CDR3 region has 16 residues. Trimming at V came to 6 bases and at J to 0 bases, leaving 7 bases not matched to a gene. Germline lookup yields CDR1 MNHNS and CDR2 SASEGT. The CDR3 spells CASSRAGESSYNEQFF. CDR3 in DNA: TGTGCCAGCAGCAGAGCGGGAGAAAGCTCCTACAATGAGCAGTTCTTC.

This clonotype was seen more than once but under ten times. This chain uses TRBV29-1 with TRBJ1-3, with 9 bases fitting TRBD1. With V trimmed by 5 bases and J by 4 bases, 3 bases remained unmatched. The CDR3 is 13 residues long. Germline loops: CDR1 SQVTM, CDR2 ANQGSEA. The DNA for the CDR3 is TGCAGCGTTTCGACAGGGGGAGGAAACACCATATATTTT. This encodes CSVSTGGGNTIYF.

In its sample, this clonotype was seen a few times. Here the CDR3 DNA reads TGTGCCAGCAGCGTACAGGACGGAGCCTACGAGCAGTACTTC. Translating it yields CASSVQDGAYEQYF. V usage is TRBV9 and J usage is TRBJ2-7; D remains unclear. V shed 1 base and J shed 2 bases, with 10 bases lying between them. The CDR3 loop spans 14 amino acids. CDR1 and CDR2 from the germline V gene are SGDLS and YYNGEE.

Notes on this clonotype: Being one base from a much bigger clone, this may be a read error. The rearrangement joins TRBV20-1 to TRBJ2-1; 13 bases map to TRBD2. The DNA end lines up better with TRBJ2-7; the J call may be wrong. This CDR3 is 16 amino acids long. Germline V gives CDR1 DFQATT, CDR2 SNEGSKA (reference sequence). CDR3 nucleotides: TGCAGCTCTGGGGGGATCTCGGGACTAGCGGGAAATGAGCAGTACTTC. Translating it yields CSSGGISGLAGNEQYF.

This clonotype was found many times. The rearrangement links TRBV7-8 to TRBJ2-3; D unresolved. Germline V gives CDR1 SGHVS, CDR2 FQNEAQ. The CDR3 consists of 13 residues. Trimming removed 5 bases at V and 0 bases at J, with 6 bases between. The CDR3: CASSDFSTDTQYF. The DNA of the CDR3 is TGTGCCAGCAGCGATTTTAGCACAGATACGCAGTATTTT.

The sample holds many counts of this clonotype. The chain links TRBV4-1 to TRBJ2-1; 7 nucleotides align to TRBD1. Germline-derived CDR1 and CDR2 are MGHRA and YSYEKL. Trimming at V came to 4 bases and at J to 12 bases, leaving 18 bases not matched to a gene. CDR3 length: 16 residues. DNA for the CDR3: TGCGCCAGCAGCCTTCAGGGGGTTGTCCCCCTCACGGGGCAGTTCTTC. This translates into CASSLQGVVPLTGQFF.

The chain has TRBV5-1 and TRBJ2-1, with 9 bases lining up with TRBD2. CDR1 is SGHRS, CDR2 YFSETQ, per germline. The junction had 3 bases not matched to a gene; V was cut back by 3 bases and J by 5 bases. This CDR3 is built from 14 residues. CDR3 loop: CASSSIAGDNEQFF. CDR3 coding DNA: TGCGCCAGCAGCTCAATAGCGGGAGACAATGAGCAGTTCTTC.

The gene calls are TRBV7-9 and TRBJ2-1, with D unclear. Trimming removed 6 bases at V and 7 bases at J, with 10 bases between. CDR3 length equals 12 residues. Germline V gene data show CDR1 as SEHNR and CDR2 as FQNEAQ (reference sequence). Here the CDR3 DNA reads TGTGCCAGCAGTTCGGAGAGGAATGAGCAGTTCTTC. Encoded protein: CASSSERNEQFF.

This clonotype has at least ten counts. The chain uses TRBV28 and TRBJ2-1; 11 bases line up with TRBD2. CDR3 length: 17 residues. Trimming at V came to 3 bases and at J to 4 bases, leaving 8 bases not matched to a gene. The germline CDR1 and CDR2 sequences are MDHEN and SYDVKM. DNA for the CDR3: TGTGCCAGCAGTTTGGCTGGACTAGCGGGCCTATACAATGAGCAGTTCTTC. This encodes CASSLAGLAGLYNEQFF.